The entry that follows covers one T cell receptor beta chain sequence. The antigen this receptor binds is unknown. Base qualities are missing; no much larger clone stands one base away. This sample is part of a study of blood T cell repertoires in COVID-19 (dated by TCRdb to 2020 to 2021). Some background on the complete study: Collaborator samples came from the United States, Italy and Spain and covered acute and convalescent phases of COVID-19. A freely available public database, intended as a resource for researchers studying the immune response to SARS-CoV-2, is where the repertoires were released. Subjects who had been exposed to COVID-19, were actively infected with it, or had recovered from it provided the deeply sampled blood TCRbeta repertoires that made up the dataset. Where available, HLA class I and class II types were taken from metadata supplied by the sample provider and were not determined by assay-based typing. The sample metadata nearly always contained a de-identified subject ID, COVID-19 status, age in years and sex. The material from the prospective study consisted of cDNA or gDNA derived from T cells, B-cell-depleted T cells, or PBMCs. Samples were obtained from the ongoing ImmuneRACE study (first 160 participants) and from 1,000 to 1,500 subjects provided by 6 global collaborators. Points the paper makes about the study in general: The quantity of clinical and demographic metadata differed by source and by participant and was supplied without curation.

The immunoSEQ Assay, a bias-controlled multiplex PCR, was used to amplify TCRbeta CDR3 regions from genomic DNA. In the paper's pipeline: Within the assay, amplification of reference gene primers was used to estimate how many nucleated cells each sample contained. To quantify the absolute abundance of each unique TCRbeta CDR3 rearrangement, sequence reads were collapsed and filtered. Productive Simpson clonality was computed per sample as the square root of Simpson's diversity index over productive rearrangements. TCRdb's version of the immuneACCESS table is confined to in-frame rearrangements and falls short of the full clone set. An unresolved V gene accounts for under half of the shortfall where checked; the remainder is of unknown origin. V, J and clone size derive from that table, while D and trimming were established from the DNA sequence. In this sample the table shows fewer than 200,000 clones, around 80% of which occur a single time. Jointly, the top ten make up 3.6% of the sample.

CDR1 SGHRS and CDR2 YFSETQ were looked up in the germline V gene. V and J are truncated by 4 bases and 3 bases respectively, leaving an intervening sequence of 17 bases. The CDR3, cysteine through phenylalanine, is 15 amino acids long. The sequence is cut down to CDR3 DNA, 45 bases in frame from base 1. Enrolling through a virtual design, the prospective study's participants ranged in age from roughly 18 to 89 years and lived across 24 United States geographic areas. Cohort assignment in the prospective study relied on participant-reported clinical history from a screening survey and a study questionnaire. In the prospective study, mobile phlebotomists collected whole blood, serum and a nasopharyngeal or oropharyngeal swab from each participant. Additional blood draws and questionnaires over an approximately 2-month period could optionally be provided by prospective study participants. Before DNA extraction, prospective study blood samples were shipped either frozen or at room temperature.

The chain couples TRBV5-1 to TRBJ2-7; the D gene is perhaps TRBD2, on 6 matching bases. This receptor was identified in a woman aged 50 to 65 in a cohort exposed to, infected with or recovered from COVID-19 (not recorded which). Source material: PBMCs or T cells enriched from blood (not recorded which). The CDR3 protein sequence reads: CASSPGTSSVYEQYF. The nucleotides read TGCGCCAGCAGCCCGGGGACTTCTTCGGTCTACGAGCAGTACTTC.